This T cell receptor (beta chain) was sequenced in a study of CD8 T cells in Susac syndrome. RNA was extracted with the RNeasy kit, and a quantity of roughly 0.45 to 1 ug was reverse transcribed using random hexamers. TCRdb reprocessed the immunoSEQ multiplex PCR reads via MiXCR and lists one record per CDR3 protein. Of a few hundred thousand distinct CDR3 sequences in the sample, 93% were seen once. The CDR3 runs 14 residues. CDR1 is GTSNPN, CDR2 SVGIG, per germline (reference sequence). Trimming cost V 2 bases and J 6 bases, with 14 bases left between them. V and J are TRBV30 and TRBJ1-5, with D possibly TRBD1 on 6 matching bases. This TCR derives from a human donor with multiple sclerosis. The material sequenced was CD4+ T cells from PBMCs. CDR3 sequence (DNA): TGTGCCTGGAGTTTCTCCAGGGGCAGTCAGCCCCAGCATTTT. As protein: CAWSFSRGSQPQHF.